Following are 15 T cell receptor beta chains from one sample sequenced in a study of blood T cell repertoires in COVID-19. TCRdb's copy holds only in-frame clones and misses some; the assay was immunoSEQ multiplex PCR. The repertoire holds roughly 150,000 clones, with approximately 80% as singletons. Sequencing was done on a sample of peripheral blood. The receptors derive from an elderly woman with COVID-19, enrolled during active disease.

The chain uses TRBV28 and TRBJ2-3; TRBD1 agrees at 9 bases. The CDR3 totals 15 residues. Trimming took 5 bases from V and 5 from J; bases not matched to a gene: 8. Germline V gene data show CDR1 as MDHEN and CDR2 as SYDVKM. Here the CDR3 reads CASSRPGQGLDTQYF. CDR3 coding DNA: TGTGCCAGCAGTCGACCTGGACAGGGGTTAGATACGCAGTATTTT.

The chain employs TRBV15 and TRBJ2-7, with a weak D call TRBD1 (6 bases). V gave up 2 bases and J gave up 4 bases, with 15 bases separating them. Germline-derived CDR1 and CDR2 are LNHNV and YYDKDF (reference sequence). CDR3 length: 15 amino acids. The CDR3 protein is CATSRTGSGGYEQYF. CDR3 DNA sequence: TGTGCCACCAGCAGAACAGGGTCTGGCGGGTACGAGCAGTACTTC.

The chain links TRBV28 to TRBJ1-1; D ambiguous. Germline V gene sequence: CDR1 MDHEN, CDR2 SYDVKM. The CDR3 is made up of 14 amino acids. The germline V and J ends were trimmed by 2 bases and 6 bases, with 13 bases remaining between them. DNA of the CDR3: TGTGCCAGCAGTTTAAGGGCGGGCTTGGCTGAAGCTTTCTTT. This codes for CASSLRAGLAEAFF.

The chain employs TRBV12-3 or TRBV12-4 and TRBJ2-1; D is perhaps TRBD2 (5 bases). The CDR3 consists of 13 residues. V shed 7 bases and J shed 7 bases, with 14 bases lying between them. The CDR3 here is CASTDPGRNEQFF. In DNA, the CDR3 is TGTGCCAGCACCGACCCGGGGAGAAATGAGCAGTTCTTC.

V usage is TRBV9 and J usage is TRBJ1-3, with D unresolved. The V end was cut by 3 bases, the J end by 0 bases, with 16 bases between. This CDR3 spans 17 amino acids. Germline CDR1 and CDR2: SGDLS and YYNGEE. The CDR3 bases are TGTGCCAGCAGCGGTGGCCAGACTCTACTCTCTGGAAACACCATATATTTT. Its protein is CASSGGQTLLSGNTIYF.

The chain is built from TRBV3-1 (or the pseudogene TRBV3-2) and TRBJ1-1, with D unresolved. The CDR3 length is 13 residues. V was shortened by 3 bases and J by 1 base, with 6 bases between the two germline ends. Germline-derived CDR1 and CDR2 are LGHDT and YNNKEL (reference sequence). The CDR3 is CASSHRGNTEAFF. CDR3 sequence (DNA): TGTGCCAGCAGCCATCGAGGGAACACTGAAGCTTTCTTT.

The rearrangement joins TRBV27 to TRBJ2-4; 8 positions match TRBD1. The length of the CDR3 is 18 residues. The junction had 17 bases not matched to a gene; V was cut back by 5 bases and J by 5 bases. Looked up from germline, CDR1 is MNHEY and CDR2 is SMNVEV (reference sequence). This CDR3 is CASSLQMPRGRSENIQYF. Here the CDR3 DNA reads TGTGCCAGCAGTCTCCAGATGCCCAGGGGGCGCTCTGAAAACATTCAGTACTTC.

The V and J genes are TRBV7-3 and TRBJ1-1; TRBD1 agrees at 7 bases. V gave up 2 bases and J gave up 0 bases; unmatched junction bases: 6. CDR1 and CDR2 from the germline V gene are SGHTA and FQGTGA. The CDR3 has 16 residues. CDR3 protein: CASSLRGTDMNTEAFF. The CDR3 nucleotides are TGTGCCAGCAGCTTACGCGGGACAGATATGAACACTGAAGCTTTCTTT.

This chain joins TRBV5-1 and TRBJ2-6; TRBD1 aligns across 9 bases. The CDR3 has 18 residues. The germline V gene encodes CDR1 SGHRS and CDR2 YFSETQ. V lost 4 bases and J lost 2; bases outside the gene matches: 10. CDR3 bases: TGCGCCAGCAGCACCGGGGACAGGGCTCGTGCTGGGGCCAACGTCCTGACTTTC. Its translation: CASSTGDRARAGANVLTF.

V and J are TRBV3-1 (or the pseudogene TRBV3-2) and TRBJ2-2; D gene uncertain. The CDR3 runs to 15 residues. Trimming removed 2 bases at V and 1 base at J, with 8 bases between. CDR1 and CDR2 (germline): LGHDT, YNNKEL (reference sequence). For the CDR3, the DNA is TGTGCCAGCAGCCAACAGCGCCGGAACACCGGGGAGCTGTTTTTT. This translates into CASSQQRRNTGELFF.

The genes are TRBV27 and TRBJ2-1, with unresolved D. The CDR3 totals 13 residues. V lost 6 bases to trimming and J lost 0 bases, with 6 bases between them. Germline values: CDR1 MNHEY, CDR2 SMNVEV (reference sequence). Here the CDR3 DNA reads TGTGCCAGCAGGAGAAGCTCCTACAATGAGCAGTTCTTC. Translation: CASRRSSYNEQFF.

The chain couples TRBV5-4 to TRBJ2-7; D is uncertain. The V end lost 4 bases, the J end lost 3 bases, and 11 bases lay between the germline ends. CDR3 size: 13 residues. Germline CDR1 and CDR2: SGHNT and YYREEE (reference sequence). Here the CDR3 DNA reads TGTGCCAGCAGCCCAGAAACCTTCTACGAGCAGTACTTC. It specifies CASSPETFYEQYF.

The chain joins TRBV6-1 to TRBJ2-7; D unclear. The CDR3 sequence is 12 residues long. Trimming pared 3 bases from V and 11 bases from J, leaving 14 bases between. Germline CDR1 is MNHNS and CDR2 is SASEGT. The CDR3 sequence is CASSEVGFWEYF. In nucleotides, the CDR3 is TGTGCCAGCAGTGAGGTCGGGTTCTGGGAGTACTTC.

V gene TRBV6-5 combines with J gene TRBJ1-4; possible D gene TRBD1, 5 bases. This CDR3 is built from 13 residues. V dropped 6 bases and J dropped 12 bases, with 17 bases sitting between them. Germline loops: CDR1 MNHEY, CDR2 SVGAGI. The CDR3 here is CASRRQGGTELFF. Written as DNA, the CDR3 is TGTGCCAGCAGGAGACAAGGAGGGACGGAACTGTTTTTT.

The V gene is TRBV18, the J gene TRBJ1-3; D is unclear. The V gene's germline CDR1 is KGHSH and CDR2 LQKENI. V was pared by 3 bases and J by 4 bases, with 13 bases between. The CDR3 contains 15 residues. The CDR3 bases are TGTGCCAGCTCACCCGGTTTGAGAGCAGGAAACACCATATATTTT. This translates into CASSPGLRAGNTIYF.